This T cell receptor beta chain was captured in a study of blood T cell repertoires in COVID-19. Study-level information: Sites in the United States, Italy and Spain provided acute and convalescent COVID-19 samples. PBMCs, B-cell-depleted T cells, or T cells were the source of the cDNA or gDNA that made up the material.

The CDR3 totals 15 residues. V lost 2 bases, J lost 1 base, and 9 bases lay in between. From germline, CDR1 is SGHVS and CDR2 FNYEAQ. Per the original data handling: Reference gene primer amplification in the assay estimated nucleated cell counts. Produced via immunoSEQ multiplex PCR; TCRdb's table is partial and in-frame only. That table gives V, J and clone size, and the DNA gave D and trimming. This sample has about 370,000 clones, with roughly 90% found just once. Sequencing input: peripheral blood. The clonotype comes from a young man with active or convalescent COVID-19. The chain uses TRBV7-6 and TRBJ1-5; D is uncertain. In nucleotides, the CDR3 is TGTGCCAGCAGCTTACGGGTTGGGAGCAATCAGCCCCAGCATTTT. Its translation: CASSLRVGSNQPQHF. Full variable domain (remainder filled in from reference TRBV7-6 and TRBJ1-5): GAGVSQSPRYKVTKRGQDVALRCDPISGHVSLYWYRQALGQGPEFLTYFNYEAQQDKSGLPNDRFSAERPEGSISTLTIQRTEQRDSAMYRCASSLRVGSNQPQHFGDGTRLSIL.